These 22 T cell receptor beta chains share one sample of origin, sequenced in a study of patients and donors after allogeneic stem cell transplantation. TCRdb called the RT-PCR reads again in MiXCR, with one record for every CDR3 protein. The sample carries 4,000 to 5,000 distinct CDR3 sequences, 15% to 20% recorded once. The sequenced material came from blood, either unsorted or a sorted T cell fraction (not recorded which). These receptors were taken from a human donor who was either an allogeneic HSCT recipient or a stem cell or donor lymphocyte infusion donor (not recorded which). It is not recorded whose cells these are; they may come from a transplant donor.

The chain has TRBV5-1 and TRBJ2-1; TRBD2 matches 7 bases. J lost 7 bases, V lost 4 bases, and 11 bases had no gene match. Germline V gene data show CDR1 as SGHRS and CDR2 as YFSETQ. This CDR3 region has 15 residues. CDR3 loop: CASSLLASRVNEQFF. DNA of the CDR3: TGCGCCAGCAGCCTACTAGCGTCCAGAGTGAATGAGCAGTTCTTC.

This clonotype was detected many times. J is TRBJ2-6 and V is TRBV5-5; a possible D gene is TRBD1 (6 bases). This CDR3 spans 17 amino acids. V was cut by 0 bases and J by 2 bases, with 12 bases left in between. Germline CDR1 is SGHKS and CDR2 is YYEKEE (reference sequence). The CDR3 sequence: CASSLVTGRAGANVLTF. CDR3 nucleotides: TGTGCCAGCAGCTTGGTCACAGGGAGAGCTGGGGCCAACGTCCTGACTTTC.

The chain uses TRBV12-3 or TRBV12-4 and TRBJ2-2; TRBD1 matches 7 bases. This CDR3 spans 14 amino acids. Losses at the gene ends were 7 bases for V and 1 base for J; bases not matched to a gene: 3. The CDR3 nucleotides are TGTGCCAGCACGGACAGGCGGAACACCGGGGAGCTGTTTTTT. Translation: CASTDRRNTGELFF.

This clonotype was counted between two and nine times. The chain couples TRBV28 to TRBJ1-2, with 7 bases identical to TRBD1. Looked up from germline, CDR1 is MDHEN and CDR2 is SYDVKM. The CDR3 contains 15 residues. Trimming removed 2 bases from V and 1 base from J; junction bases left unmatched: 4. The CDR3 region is CASSLKQGINYGYTF. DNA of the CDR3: TGTGCCAGCAGTTTAAAACAGGGGATTAACTATGGCTACACCTTC.

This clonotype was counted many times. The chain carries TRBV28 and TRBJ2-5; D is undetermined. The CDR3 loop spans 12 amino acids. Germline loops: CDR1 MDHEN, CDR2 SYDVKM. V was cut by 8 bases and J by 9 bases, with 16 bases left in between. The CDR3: CASLTTGTAQYF. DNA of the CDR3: TGTGCCAGCCTCACGACGGGTACGGCCCAGTACTTC.

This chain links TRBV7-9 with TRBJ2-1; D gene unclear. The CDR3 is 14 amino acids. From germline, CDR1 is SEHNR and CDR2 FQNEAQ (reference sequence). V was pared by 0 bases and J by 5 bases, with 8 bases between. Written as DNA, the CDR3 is TGTGCCAGCAGCTTAGCTGTCAGACACAATGAGCAGTTCTTC. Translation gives CASSLAVRHNEQFF.

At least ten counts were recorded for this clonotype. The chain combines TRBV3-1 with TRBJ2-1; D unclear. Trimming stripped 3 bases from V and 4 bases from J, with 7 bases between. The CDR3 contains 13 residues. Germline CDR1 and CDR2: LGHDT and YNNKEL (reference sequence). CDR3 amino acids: CASSQVGYNEQFF. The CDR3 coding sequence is TGTGCCAGCAGCCAGGTGGGTTACAATGAGCAGTTCTTC.

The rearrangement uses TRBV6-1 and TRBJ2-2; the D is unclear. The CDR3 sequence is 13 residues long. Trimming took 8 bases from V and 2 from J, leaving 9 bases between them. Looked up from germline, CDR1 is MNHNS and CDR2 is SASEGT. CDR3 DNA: TGTGCCAGCTTTGGACCCAACACCGGGGAGCTGTTTTTT. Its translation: CASFGPNTGELFF.

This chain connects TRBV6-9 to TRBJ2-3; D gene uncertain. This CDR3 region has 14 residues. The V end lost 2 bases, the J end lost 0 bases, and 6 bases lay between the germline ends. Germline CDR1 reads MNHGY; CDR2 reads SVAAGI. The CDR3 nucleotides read TGTGCCAGCAGTTATAAGGACAGCACAGATACGCAGTATTTT. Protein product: CASSYKDSTDTQYF.

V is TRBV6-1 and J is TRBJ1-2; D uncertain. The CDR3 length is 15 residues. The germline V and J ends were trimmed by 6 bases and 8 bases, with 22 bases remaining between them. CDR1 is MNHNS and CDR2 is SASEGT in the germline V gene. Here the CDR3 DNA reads TGTGCCAGCAGCGTTTTGAGGCATCCTATTAGGGGCTACACCTTC. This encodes CASSVLRHPIRGYTF.

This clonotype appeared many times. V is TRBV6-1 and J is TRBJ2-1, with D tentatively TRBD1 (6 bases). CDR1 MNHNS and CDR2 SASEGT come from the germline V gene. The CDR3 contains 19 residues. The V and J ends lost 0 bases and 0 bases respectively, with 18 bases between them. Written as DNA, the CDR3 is TGTGCCAGCAGTGAAGCGCCGGGACAACTTTTGAGCTCCTACAATGAGCAGTTCTTC. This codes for CASSEAPGQLLSSYNEQFF.

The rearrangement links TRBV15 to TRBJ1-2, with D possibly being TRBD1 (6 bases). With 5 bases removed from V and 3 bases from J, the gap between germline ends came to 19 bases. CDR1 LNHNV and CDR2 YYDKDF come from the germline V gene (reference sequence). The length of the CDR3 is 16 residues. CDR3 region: CATSESSGTKYYGYTF. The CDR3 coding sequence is TGTGCCACCAGCGAGAGTTCCGGGACAAAATACTATGGCTACACCTTC.

The CDR3 DNA is TGTGCCAGCAGTTACGGGCTAGCGCGGCCCGGGGAGCTGTTTTTT. Translation: CASSYGLARPGELFF. The V gene is TRBV6-6, the J gene TRBJ2-2; tentative D call: TRBD2 (6 bases). CDR1 is MNHNY and CDR2 is SVGAGI in the germline V gene (reference sequence). V was trimmed by 2 bases and J by 6 bases, leaving 13 bases between them. The CDR3 is 15 amino acids.

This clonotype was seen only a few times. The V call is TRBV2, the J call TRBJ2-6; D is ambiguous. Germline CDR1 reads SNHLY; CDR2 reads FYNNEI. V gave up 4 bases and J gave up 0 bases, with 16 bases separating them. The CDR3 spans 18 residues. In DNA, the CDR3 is TGTGCCAGCAGTGGGCACGGAGCGAAAATCTCTGGGGCCAACGTCCTGACTTTC. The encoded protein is CASSGHGAKISGANVLTF.

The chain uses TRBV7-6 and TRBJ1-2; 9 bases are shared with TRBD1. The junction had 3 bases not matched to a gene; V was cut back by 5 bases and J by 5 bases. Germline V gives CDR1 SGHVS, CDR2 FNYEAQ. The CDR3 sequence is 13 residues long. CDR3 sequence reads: CASSPDRGYGYTF. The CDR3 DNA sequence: TGTGCCAGCAGCCCGGACAGGGGTTATGGCTACACCTTC. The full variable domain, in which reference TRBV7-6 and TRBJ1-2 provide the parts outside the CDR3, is GAGVSQSPRYKVTKRGQDVALRCDPISGHVSLYWYRQALGQGPEFLTYFNYEAQQDKSGLPNDRFSAERPEGSISTLTIQRTEQRDSAMYRCASSPDRGYGYTFGSGTRLTVV.

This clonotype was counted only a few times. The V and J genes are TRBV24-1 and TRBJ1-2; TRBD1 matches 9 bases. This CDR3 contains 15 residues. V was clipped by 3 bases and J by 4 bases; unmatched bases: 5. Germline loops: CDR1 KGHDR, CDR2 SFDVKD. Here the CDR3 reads CATSDPGTGTYGYTF. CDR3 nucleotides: TGTGCCACCAGTGATCCCGGGACAGGGACCTATGGCTACACCTTC.

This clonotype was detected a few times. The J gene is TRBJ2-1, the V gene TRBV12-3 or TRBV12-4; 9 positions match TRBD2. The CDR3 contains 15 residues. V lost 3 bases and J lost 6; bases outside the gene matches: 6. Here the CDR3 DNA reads TGTGCCAGCAGTTTTAGGCTAGCGGGACGCAATGAGCAGTTCTTC. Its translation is CASSFRLAGRNEQFF.

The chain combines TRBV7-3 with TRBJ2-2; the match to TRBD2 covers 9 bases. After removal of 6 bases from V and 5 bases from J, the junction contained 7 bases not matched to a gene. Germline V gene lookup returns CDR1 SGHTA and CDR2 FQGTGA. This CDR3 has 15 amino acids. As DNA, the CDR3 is TGTGCCAGCAGGTTCTCTAGCGGGATGACCGGGGAGCTGTTTTTT. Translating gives CASRFSSGMTGELFF.

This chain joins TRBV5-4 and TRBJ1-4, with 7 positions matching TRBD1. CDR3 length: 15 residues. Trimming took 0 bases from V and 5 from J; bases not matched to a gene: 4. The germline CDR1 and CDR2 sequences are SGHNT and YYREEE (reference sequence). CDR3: CASSLGLGGNEKLFF. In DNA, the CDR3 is TGTGCCAGCAGCTTGGGACTAGGGGGCAATGAAAAACTGTTTTTT.

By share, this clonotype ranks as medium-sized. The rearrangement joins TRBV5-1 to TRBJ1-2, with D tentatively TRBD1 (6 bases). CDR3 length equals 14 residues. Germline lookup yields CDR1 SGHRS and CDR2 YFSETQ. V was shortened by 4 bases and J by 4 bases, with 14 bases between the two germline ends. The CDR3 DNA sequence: TGCGCCAGCAGCACCGGACAGCCGAGCTATGGCTACACCTTC. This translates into CASSTGQPSYGYTF.

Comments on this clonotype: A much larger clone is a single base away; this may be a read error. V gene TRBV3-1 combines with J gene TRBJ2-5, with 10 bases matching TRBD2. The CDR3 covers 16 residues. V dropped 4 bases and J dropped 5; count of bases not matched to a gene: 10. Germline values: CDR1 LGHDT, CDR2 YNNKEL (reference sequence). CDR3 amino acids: CASSLRTSGSGETQYF. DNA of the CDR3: TGTGCCAGCAGCCTCAGGACTAGCGGTTCGGGGGAGACCCAGTACTTC.

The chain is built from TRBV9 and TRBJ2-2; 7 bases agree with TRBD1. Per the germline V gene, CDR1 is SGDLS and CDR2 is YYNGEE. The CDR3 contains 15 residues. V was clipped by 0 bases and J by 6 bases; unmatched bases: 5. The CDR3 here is CASSVEGGWAGELFF. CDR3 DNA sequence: TGTGCCAGCAGCGTAGAAGGGGGCTGGGCCGGGGAGCTGTTTTTT.